One and the same sample provided the 7 T cell receptor beta chains below, sequenced in a study of cytomegalovirus exposure and HLA in healthy donors. PCR was performed using 60 Vbeta and 13 Jbeta primers. TCRdb's copy holds only in-frame clones and misses some; the assay was immunoSEQ multiplex PCR. The table lists roughly 130,000 clones, just under 75% of them singletons. Specimen: PBMCs. The receptors shown here come from a man aged 35-49 years in good health and CMV-seropositive.

The V gene is TRBV5-1, the J gene TRBJ2-7; 7 bases are a match to TRBD1. The germline V gene has CDR1 SGHRS and CDR2 YFSETQ. CDR3 length equals 14 residues. V trimming: 3 bases; J trimming: 2 bases; junction bases outside the gene matches: 5. The CDR3 DNA sequence: TGCGCCAGCAGCTCCGGGACAGATCCCTACGAGCAGTACTTC. Translation gives CASSSGTDPYEQYF.

The chain recombines TRBV6-5 with TRBJ2-5, with TRBD1 matching 7 bases. This CDR3 spans 15 amino acids. V gave up 5 bases and J gave up 2 bases; unmatched junction bases: 8. Germline V gives CDR1 MNHEY, CDR2 SVGAGI. In DNA form, the CDR3 reads TGTGCCAGCAGTAAGGGACAGAGGTATCAAGAGACCCAGTACTTC. Its translation: CASSKGQRYQETQYF.

This chain links TRBV28 with TRBJ1-2; D not certain. CDR1 is MDHEN, CDR2 SYDVKM, per germline. This CDR3 is 13 amino acids long. Trimming took 3 bases from V and 2 from J, leaving 7 bases between them. The CDR3 DNA reads as TGTGCCAGCAGTTTCACGGTAAACTATGGCTACACCTTC. It codes for CASSFTVNYGYTF.

V and J are TRBV5-4 and TRBJ1-1; TRBD1 matches at 10 bases. This CDR3 comprises 14 residues. After removal of 7 bases from V and 2 bases from J, the junction contained 5 bases not matched to a gene. Per the germline V gene, CDR1 is SGHNT and CDR2 is YYREEE (reference sequence). CDR3 amino acids: CASGTGASNTEAFF. CDR3 DNA: TGTGCCAGCGGGACAGGGGCCTCTAACACTGAAGCTTTCTTT.

The chain has TRBV5-1 and TRBJ2-2, with TRBD1 identical over 7 bases. Germline CDR1 SGHRS, CDR2 YFSETQ. The CDR3 covers 15 residues. The trim removed 0 bases at V and 4 bases at J, leaving 3 bases unmatched. CDR3 protein: CASSLGQGSTGELFF. Written as DNA, the CDR3 is TGCGCCAGCAGCTTGGGACAGGGTTCCACCGGGGAGCTGTTTTTT.

This clone has just a few counts. V usage is TRBV5-1 and J usage is TRBJ1-1; D may be TRBD1 (6 bases). Germline V gene data show CDR1 as SGHRS and CDR2 as YFSETQ. The V end was cut by 4 bases, the J end by 1 base, with 11 bases between. CDR3 size: 14 residues. CDR3 loop: CASSRTGWNTEAFF. CDR3 DNA: TGCGCCAGCAGCAGAACAGGGTGGAACACTGAAGCTTTCTTT.

This chain connects TRBV29-1 to TRBJ1-1, with a possible D match to TRBD1 (6 bases). The CDR3 covers 12 residues. V lost 0 bases and J lost 11, with 13 bases in between. Germline V gives CDR1 SQVTM, CDR2 ANQGSEA. In nucleotides, the CDR3 is TGCAGCGTTGAAGATCTCGGGGGGCCGGCTTTCTTT. Its protein is CSVEDLGGPAFF.